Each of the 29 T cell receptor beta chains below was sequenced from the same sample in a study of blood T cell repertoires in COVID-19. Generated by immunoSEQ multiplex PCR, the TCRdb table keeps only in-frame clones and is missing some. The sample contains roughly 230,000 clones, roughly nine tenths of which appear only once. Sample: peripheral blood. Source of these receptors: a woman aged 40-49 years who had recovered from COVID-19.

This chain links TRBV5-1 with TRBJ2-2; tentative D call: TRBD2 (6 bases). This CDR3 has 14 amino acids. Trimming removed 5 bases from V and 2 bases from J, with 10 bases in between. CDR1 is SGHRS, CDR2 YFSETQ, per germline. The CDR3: CASRAGTNTGELFF. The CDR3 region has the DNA TGCGCCAGCAGGGCGGGAACTAACACCGGGGAGCTGTTTTTT.

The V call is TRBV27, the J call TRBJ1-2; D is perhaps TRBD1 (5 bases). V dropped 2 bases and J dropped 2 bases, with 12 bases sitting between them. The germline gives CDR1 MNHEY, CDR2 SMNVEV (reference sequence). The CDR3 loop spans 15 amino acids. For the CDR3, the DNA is TGTGCCAGCAGTTTAGCCCAGGGTCTAAACTATGGCTACACCTTC. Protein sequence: CASSLAQGLNYGYTF.

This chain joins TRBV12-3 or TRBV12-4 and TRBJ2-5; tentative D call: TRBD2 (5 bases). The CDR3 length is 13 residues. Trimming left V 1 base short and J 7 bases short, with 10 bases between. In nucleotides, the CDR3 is TGTGCCAGCAGTTTAGTAGCCGAGGGGACCCAGTACTTC. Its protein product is CASSLVAEGTQYF.

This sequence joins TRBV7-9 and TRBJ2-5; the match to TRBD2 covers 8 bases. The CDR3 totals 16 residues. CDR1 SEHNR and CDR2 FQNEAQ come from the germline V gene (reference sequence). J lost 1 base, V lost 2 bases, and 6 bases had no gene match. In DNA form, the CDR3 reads TGTGCCAGCAGCTTACGGGCACTAGCGGTCCAAGAGACCCAGTACTTC. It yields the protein CASSLRALAVQETQYF.

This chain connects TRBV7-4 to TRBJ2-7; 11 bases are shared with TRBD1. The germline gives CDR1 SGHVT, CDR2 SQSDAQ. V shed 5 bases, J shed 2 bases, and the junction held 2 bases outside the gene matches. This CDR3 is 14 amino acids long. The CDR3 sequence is CASSPGQGAYEQYF. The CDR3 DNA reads TGTGCCAGCAGCCCGGGACAGGGGGCCTACGAGCAGTACTTC. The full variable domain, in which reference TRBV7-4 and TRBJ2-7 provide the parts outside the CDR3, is GAGVSQSPRYKVAKRGRDVALRCDSISGHVTLYWYRQTLGQGSEVLTYSQSDAQRDKSGRPSGRFSAERPERSVSTLKIQRTEQGDSAVYLCASSPGQGAYEQYFGPGTRLTVT.

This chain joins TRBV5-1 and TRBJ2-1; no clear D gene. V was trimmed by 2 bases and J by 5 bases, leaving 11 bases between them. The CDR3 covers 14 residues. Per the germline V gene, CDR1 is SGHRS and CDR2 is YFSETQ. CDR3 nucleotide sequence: TGCGCCAGCAGCTTTAACTTCGGTAACAATGAGCAGTTCTTC. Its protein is CASSFNFGNNEQFF.

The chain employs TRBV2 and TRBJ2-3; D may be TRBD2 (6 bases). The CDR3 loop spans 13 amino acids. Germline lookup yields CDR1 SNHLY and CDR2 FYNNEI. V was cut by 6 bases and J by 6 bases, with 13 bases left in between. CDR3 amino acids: CASRGTLADTQYF. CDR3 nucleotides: TGTGCCAGCAGGGGCACGCTAGCGGATACGCAGTATTTT.

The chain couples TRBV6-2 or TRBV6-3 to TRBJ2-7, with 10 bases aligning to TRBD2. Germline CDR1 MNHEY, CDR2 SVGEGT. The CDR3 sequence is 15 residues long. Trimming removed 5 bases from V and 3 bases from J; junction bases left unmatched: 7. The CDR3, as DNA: TGTGCCAGCAGTCCCCGGGCTAGCGGGAGCTACGAGCAGTACGTC. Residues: CASSPRASGSYEQYV.

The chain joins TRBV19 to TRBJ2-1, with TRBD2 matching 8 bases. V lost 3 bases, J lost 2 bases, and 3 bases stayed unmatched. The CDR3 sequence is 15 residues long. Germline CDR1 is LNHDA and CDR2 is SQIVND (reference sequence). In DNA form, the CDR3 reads TGTGCCAGTAGTATTTTTAGCGGGACCTACAATGAGCAGTTCTTC. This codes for CASSIFSGTYNEQFF.

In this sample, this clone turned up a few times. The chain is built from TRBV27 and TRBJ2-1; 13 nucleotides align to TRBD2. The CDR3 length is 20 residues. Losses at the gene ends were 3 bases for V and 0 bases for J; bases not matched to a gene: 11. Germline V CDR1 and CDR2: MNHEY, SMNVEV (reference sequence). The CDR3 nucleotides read TGTGCCAGCAGTTTGGTTCCTCCGGGACTAGCGGGATCCTCCTACAATGAGCAGTTCTTC. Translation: CASSLVPPGLAGSSYNEQFF.

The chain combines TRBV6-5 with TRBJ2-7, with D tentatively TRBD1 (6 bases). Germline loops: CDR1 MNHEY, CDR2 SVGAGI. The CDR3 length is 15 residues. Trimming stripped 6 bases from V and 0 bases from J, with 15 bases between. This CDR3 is CASRMDSSSSYEQYF. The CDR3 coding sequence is TGTGCCAGCAGGATGGACAGCTCCAGCTCCTACGAGCAGTACTTC.

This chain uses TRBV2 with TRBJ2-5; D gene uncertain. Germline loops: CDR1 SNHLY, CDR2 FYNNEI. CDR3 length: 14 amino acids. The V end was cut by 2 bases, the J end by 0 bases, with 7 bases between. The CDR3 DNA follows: TGTGCCAGCAGTGAACGAGAGTACCAAGAGACCCAGTACTTC. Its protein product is CASSEREYQETQYF.

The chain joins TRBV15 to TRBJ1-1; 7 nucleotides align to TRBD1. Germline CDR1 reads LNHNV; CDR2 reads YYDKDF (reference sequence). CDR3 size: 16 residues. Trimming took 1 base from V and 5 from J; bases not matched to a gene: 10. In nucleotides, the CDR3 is TGTGCCACCAGCAGAGCAGTAGGGACAGAGGGTACTGAAGCTTTCTTT. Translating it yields CATSRAVGTEGTEAFF.

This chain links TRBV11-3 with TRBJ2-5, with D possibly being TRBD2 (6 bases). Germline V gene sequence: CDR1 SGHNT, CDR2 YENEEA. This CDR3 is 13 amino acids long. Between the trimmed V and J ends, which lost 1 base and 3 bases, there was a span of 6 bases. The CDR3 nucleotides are TGTGCCAGCAGCTTAGGGGGGGAAGAGACCCAGTACTTC. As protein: CASSLGGEETQYF.

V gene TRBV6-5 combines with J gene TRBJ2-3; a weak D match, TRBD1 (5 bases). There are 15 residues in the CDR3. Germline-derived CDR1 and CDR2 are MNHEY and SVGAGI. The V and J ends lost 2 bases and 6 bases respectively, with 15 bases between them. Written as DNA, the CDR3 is TGTGCCAGCAGTTACGGGGCGGCGGCCGGTGATACGCAGTATTTT. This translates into CASSYGAAAGDTQYF.

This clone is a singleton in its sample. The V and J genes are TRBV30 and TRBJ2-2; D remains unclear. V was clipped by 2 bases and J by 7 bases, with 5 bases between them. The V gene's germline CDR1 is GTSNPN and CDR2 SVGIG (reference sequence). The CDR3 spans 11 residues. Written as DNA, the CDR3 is TGTGCCTGGAGTCCCGTCGGGGAGCTGTTTTTT. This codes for CAWSPVGELFF. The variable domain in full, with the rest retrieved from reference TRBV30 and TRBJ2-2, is SQTIHQWPATLVQPVGSPLSLECTVEGTSNPNLYWYRQAAGRGLQLLFYSVGIGQISSEVPQNLSASRPQDRQFILSSKKLLLSDSGFYLCAWSPVGELFFGEGSRLTVL.

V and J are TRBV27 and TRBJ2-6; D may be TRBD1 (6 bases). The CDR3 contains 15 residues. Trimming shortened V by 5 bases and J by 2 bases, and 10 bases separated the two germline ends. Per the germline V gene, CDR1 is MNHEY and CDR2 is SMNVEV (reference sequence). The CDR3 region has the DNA TGTGCCAGCAGTACCCCAGGGGCTGGGGCCAACGTCCTGACTTTC. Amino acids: CASSTPGAGANVLTF.

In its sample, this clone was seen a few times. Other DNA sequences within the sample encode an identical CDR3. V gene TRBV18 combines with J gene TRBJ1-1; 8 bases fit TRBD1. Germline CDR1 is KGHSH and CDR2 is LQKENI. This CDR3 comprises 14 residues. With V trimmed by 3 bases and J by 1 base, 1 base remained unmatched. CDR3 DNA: TGTGCCAGCTCACCGACAGGGGCGAACACTGAAGCTTTCTTT. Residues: CASSPTGANTEAFF. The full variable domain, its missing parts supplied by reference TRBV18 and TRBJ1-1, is NAGVMQNPRHLVRRRGQEARLRCSPMKGHSHVYWYRQLPEEGLKFMVYLQKENIIDESGMPKERFSAEFPKEGPSILRIQQVVRGDSAAYFCASSPTGANTEAFFGQGTRLTVV.

CDR3 in DNA: TGCGCCAGCAGCTCCGGCGGCTCTGGGGCCAACGTCCTGACTTTC. Translating gives CASSSGGSGANVLTF. This chain uses TRBV5-1 with TRBJ2-6; no clear D gene. Trimming pared 3 bases from V and 0 bases from J, leaving 7 bases between. The CDR3 runs to 15 residues. Germline V gene lookup returns CDR1 SGHRS and CDR2 YFSETQ.

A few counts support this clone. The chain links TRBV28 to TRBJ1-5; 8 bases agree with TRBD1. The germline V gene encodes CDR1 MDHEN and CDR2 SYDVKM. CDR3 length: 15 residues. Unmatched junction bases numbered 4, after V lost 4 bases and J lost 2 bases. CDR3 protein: CASSSQGAGNQPQHF. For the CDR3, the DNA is TGTGCCAGCAGTTCCCAGGGGGCTGGCAATCAGCCCCAGCATTTT.

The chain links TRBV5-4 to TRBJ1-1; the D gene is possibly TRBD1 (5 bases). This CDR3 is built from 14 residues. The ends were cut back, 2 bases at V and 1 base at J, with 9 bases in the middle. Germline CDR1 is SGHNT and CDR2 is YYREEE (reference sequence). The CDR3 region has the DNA TGTGCCAGCAGCTTAGGGGTACCGAACACTGAAGCTTTCTTT. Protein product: CASSLGVPNTEAFF.

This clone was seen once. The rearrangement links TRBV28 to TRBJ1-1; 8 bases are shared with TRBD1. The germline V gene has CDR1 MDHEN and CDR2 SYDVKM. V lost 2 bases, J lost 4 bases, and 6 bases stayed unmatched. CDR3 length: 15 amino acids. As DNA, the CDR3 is TGTGCCAGCAGTTTACCGCGGACAGGGTTCACTGAAGCTTTCTTT. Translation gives CASSLPRTGFTEAFF.

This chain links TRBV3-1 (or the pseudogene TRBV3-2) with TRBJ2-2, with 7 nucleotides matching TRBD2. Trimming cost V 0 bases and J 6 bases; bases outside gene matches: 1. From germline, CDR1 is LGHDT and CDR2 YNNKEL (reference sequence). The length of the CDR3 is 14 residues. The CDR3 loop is CASSQDAGAGELFF. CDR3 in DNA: TGTGCCAGCAGCCAAGACGCGGGAGCCGGGGAGCTGTTTTTT.

The CDR3 DNA follows: TGTGCCAGCAGTCCCACAACAGGGCGCCTAGGGAATTCACCCCTCCACTTT. Its translation is CASSPTTGRLGNSPLHF. This chain uses TRBV6-6 with TRBJ1-6, with D possibly being TRBD1 (6 bases). The V gene's germline CDR1 is MNHNY and CDR2 SVGAGI (reference sequence). V was clipped by 5 bases and J by 7 bases, with 21 bases between them. The CDR3 has 17 amino acids.

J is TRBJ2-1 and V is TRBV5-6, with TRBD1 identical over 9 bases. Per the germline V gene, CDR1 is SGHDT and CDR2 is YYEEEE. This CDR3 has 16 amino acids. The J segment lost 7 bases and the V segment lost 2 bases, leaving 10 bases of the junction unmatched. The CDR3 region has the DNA TGTGCCAGCAGCTTCCTAGACAGGGGGGGAAGGAATGAGCAGTTCTTC. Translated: CASSFLDRGGRNEQFF.

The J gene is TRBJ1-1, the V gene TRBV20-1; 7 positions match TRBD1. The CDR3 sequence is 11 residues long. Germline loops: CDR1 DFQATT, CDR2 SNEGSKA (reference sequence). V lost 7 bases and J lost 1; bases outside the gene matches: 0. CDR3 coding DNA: TGCAGTGGGACAGGGAACACTGAAGCTTTCTTT. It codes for CSGTGNTEAFF.

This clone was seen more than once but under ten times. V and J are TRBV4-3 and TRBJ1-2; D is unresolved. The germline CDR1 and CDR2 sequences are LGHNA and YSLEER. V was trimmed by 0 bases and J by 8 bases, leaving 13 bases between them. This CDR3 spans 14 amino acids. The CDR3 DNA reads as TGCGCCAGCAGCCAAGATGACTCCCCAGCCGGCTACACCTTC. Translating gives CASSQDDSPAGYTF.

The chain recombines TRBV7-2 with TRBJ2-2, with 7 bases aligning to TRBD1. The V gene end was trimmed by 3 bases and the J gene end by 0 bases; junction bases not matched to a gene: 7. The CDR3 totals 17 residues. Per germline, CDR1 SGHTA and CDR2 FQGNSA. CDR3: CASSLAQGGANTGELFF. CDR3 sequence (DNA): TGTGCCAGCAGCTTGGCCCAAGGGGGCGCGAACACCGGGGAGCTGTTTTTT.

In DNA, the CDR3 is TGTGCCAGCAGCTTAGGCGCGGTCCCCGTGACCCAGTACTTC. It yields the protein CASSLGAVPVTQYF. The chain links TRBV7-8 to TRBJ2-5; D remains unclear. CDR1 is SGHVS, CDR2 FQNEAQ, per germline. V lost 1 base, J lost 7 bases, and 13 bases lay in between. The CDR3 has 14 amino acids.